These 9 T cell receptor beta chains were sequenced from one sample in a study of T cell responses to AZD1222 COVID-19 vaccine. TCRdb's table, derived via immunoSEQ multiplex PCR, lists solely in-frame clones and lacks some. The sample has 100,000 to 150,000 clones, approximately 90% seen once. The source material was peripheral blood, sampled on day 0 of AZD1222 vaccination. The source of these receptors is an adult in good health.

The CDR3 loop is CASSLLRVQTGELFF. The CDR3 bases are TGCGCCAGCAGCTTATTGAGGGTTCAGACCGGGGAGCTGTTTTTT. The rearrangement uses TRBV5-1 and TRBJ2-2, with a weak D call TRBD2 (5 bases). This CDR3 is 15 amino acids long. Germline V gene sequence: CDR1 SGHRS, CDR2 YFSETQ. V dropped 2 bases and J dropped 5 bases, with 13 bases sitting between them.

The chain combines TRBV11-2 with TRBJ1-4; TRBD1 is a possible D gene (6 bases). Trimming took off 5 bases at V and 8 bases at J, with 21 bases between the two ends. Germline CDR1 SGHAT, CDR2 FQNNGV. This CDR3 has 16 residues. CDR3 DNA: TGTGCCAGCAGCCCAGCCGCCAGGGGTGAGGGGGAAAAACTGTTTTTT. Translated: CASSPAARGEGEKLFF. The full variable domain, completed using reference TRBV11-2 and TRBJ1-4, is EAGVAQSPRYKIIEKRQSVAFWCNPISGHATLYWYQQILGQGPKLLIQFQNNGVVDDSQLPKDRFSAERLKGVDSTLKIQPAKLEDSAVYLCASSPAARGEGEKLFFGSGTQLSVL.

The chain combines TRBV5-4 with TRBJ1-2, with D maybe TRBD1 (6 bases). The V gene lost 1 base and the J gene lost 4 bases, with 11 bases spanning the gap. The germline CDR1 and CDR2 sequences are SGHNT and YYREEE (reference sequence). This CDR3 region has 14 residues. The CDR3 DNA sequence: TGTGCCAGCAGCTTGCGGGGGGCCGGCTATGGCTACACCTTC. Translated, it gives CASSLRGAGYGYTF.

This sequence joins TRBV24-1 and TRBJ2-2, with a tentative D call TRBD1 (6 bases). CDR3 length: 13 amino acids. Germline CDR1 reads KGHDR; CDR2 reads SFDVKD. Trimming left V 9 bases short and J 0 bases short, with 7 bases between. The chain's CDR3 is CATGTPNTGELFF. In DNA form, the CDR3 reads TGTGCCACCGGGACACCGAACACCGGGGAGCTGTTTTTT.

The J gene is TRBJ1-5, the V gene TRBV5-1; possibly TRBD1 for D (6 bases). Between the trimmed V and J ends, which lost 4 bases and 5 bases, there was a span of 16 bases. The CDR3 extends over 15 amino acids. From germline, CDR1 is SGHRS and CDR2 YFSETQ. CDR3 region: CASSETGALDQPQHF. The CDR3 DNA sequence: TGCGCCAGCAGCGAGACGGGGGCGTTGGATCAGCCCCAGCATTTT. The variable domain in full, completed from reference TRBV5-1 and TRBJ1-5, reads KAGVTQTPRYLIKTRGQQVTLSCSPISGHRSVSWYQQTPGQGLQFLFEYFSETQRNKGNFPGRFSGRQFSNSRSEMNVSTLELGDSALYLCASSETGALDQPQHFGDGTRLSIL.

The CDR3 protein is CASSQIFTGRGLNNEQFF. As DNA, the CDR3 is TGTGCCAGCAGCCAGATCTTCACCGGGCGGGGGTTAAACAATGAGCAGTTCTTC. The rearrangement uses TRBV7-9 and TRBJ2-1; 7 bases fit TRBD2. The length of the CDR3 is 18 residues. Germline V CDR1 and CDR2: SEHNR, FQNEAQ (reference sequence). V shed 5 bases and J 5 bases; nucleotides not matched to a gene: 18.

The genes are TRBV28 and TRBJ2-2, with D perhaps being TRBD1 or TRBD2 (5 bases each). The V end lost 4 bases, the J end lost 0 bases, and 9 bases lay between the germline ends. Germline assignment: CDR1 MDHEN and CDR2 SYDVKM. The CDR3 contains 15 residues. Here the CDR3 reads CASSYGGANTGELFF. CDR3 bases: TGTGCCAGCAGTTATGGGGGAGCGAACACCGGGGAGCTGTTTTTT.

In its sample, this clone ranks as medium-sized. The CDR3 coding sequence is TGTGCCAGCAGCTGGGCGACAGGGGGAGCCTCACCCCTCCACTTT. Its protein is CASSWATGGASPLHF. The chain couples TRBV11-2 to TRBJ1-6; 9 nucleotides match TRBD1. The CDR3 is made up of 15 amino acids. The V segment lost 4 bases and the J segment 10 bases; nucleotides outside the gene matches: 8. Per the germline V gene, CDR1 is SGHAT and CDR2 is FQNNGV.

The chain couples TRBV12-3 or TRBV12-4 to TRBJ1-2; D ambiguous. The CDR3 length is 12 residues. Between the trimmed V and J ends, which lost 10 bases and 3 bases, there was a span of 12 bases. The CDR3 region has the DNA TGTGCCACCCCGATCGGGGACTATGGCTACACCTTC. Its translation is CATPIGDYGYTF.